Shown below are 22 T cell receptor beta chains from a single sample sequenced in a study of CD8 T cells in Susac syndrome. An input of about 0.5 to 1 ug of RNA was subjected to reverse transcription using random hexamers. TCRdb fed the immunoSEQ multiplex PCR reads into MiXCR, producing one record per CDR3 protein. The table includes 180,000 or so distinct CDR3 sequences, just under 95% detected once. Sequencing was carried out using CD4+ T cells from PBMCs. The receptors shown here come from a human donor in good health.

The chain joins TRBV20-1 to TRBJ1-1; no definite D call. CDR1 is DFQATT, CDR2 SNEGSKA, per germline (reference sequence). With 4 bases removed from V and 0 bases from J, the gap between germline ends came to 18 bases. This CDR3 is 16 amino acids long. The CDR3, as DNA: TGCAGTGCTATAGTGGCAGTCGGACGTATGAACACTGAAGCTTTCTTT. Amino acid sequence: CSAIVAVGRMNTEAFF.

This rearrangement joins TRBV30 to TRBJ1-5; TRBD1 matches 7 bases. CDR3 size: 14 residues. From germline, CDR1 is GTSNPN and CDR2 SVGIG (reference sequence). J was trimmed by 2 bases and V by 4 bases; bases with no gene match: 5. For the CDR3, the DNA is TGTGCCTGGAAACCGACAGGGCGCAATCAGCCCCAGCATTTT. Its protein is CAWKPTGRNQPQHF.

The chain links TRBV29-1 to TRBJ2-6; D could derive from TRBD1 or TRBD2 (5 bases each). The germline gives CDR1 SQVTM, CDR2 ANQGSEA. This CDR3 spans 13 amino acids. V was shortened by 6 bases and J by 6 bases, with 12 bases between the two germline ends. Here the CDR3 DNA reads TGCAGCGTGGGGGACCCCGCGGCCAACGTCCTGACTTTC. Its translation is CSVGDPAANVLTF.

The V and J genes are TRBV14 and TRBJ2-4; 9 nucleotides line up with TRBD1. Germline-derived CDR1 and CDR2 are SGHDN and FVKESK. V lost 2 bases, J lost 5 bases, and 4 bases stayed unmatched. This CDR3 spans 15 amino acids. The CDR3 spells CASSQLGQGQNIQYF. In nucleotides, the CDR3 is TGTGCCAGCAGCCAACTGGGACAGGGCCAAAACATTCAGTACTTC. Drawing the rest from reference TRBV14 and TRBJ2-4, the complete variable domain is EAGVTQFPSHSVIEKGQTVTLRCDPISGHDNLYWYRRVMGKEIKFLLHFVKESKQDESGMPNNRFLAERTGGTYSTLKVQPAELEDSGVYFCASSQLGQGQNIQYFGAGTRLSVL.

The chain recombines TRBV28 with TRBJ2-7; D not resolved. Per germline, CDR1 MDHEN and CDR2 SYDVKM. The CDR3 has 14 amino acids. V lost 6 bases and J lost 0, with 12 bases in between. The CDR3 region is CASSGPPSSYEQYF. The CDR3 DNA reads as TGTGCCAGCAGCGGTCCACCCAGCTCCTACGAGCAGTACTTC.

The chain employs TRBV9 and TRBJ1-2, with D hard to call. Trimming pared 0 bases from V and 8 bases from J, leaving 20 bases between. This CDR3 is 16 amino acids long. CDR1 and CDR2 from the germline V gene are SGDLS and YYNGEE. CDR3 in DNA: TGTGCCAGCAGCGTAGATGAGGGCAGGCTCTCTTCCGGCTACACCTTC. This gives the protein CASSVDEGRLSSGYTF. The entire variable domain, with the rest obtained from reference TRBV9 and TRBJ1-2, is as follows: DSGVTQTPKHLITATGQRVTLRCSPRSGDLSVYWYQQSLDQGLQFLIQYYNGEERAKGNILERFSAQQFPDLHSELNLSSLELGDSALYFCASSVDEGRLSSGYTFGSGTRLTVV.

The J gene is TRBJ1-2, the V gene TRBV2; D is unresolved. The germline V gene encodes CDR1 SNHLY and CDR2 FYNNEI. The ends were cut back, 5 bases at V and 7 bases at J, with 14 bases in the middle. CDR3 length: 13 amino acids. The CDR3 coding sequence is TGTGCCAGCAGTCAAGACGATATGGGTGGCTACACCTTC. This gives the protein CASSQDDMGGYTF.

This clonotype was found once. The chain couples TRBV6-6 to TRBJ2-2; D remains ambiguous. V dropped 7 bases and J dropped 4 bases, with 4 bases sitting between them. CDR3 length: 11 amino acids. The germline V gene has CDR1 MNHNY and CDR2 SVGAGI (reference sequence). DNA for the CDR3: TGTGCCAGCACATCCACCGGGGAGCTGTTTTTT. It specifies CASTSTGELFF.

In its sample, this clonotype was seen once. The gene calls are TRBV29-1 and TRBJ1-2; D perhaps matches TRBD1 (5 bases). V lost 4 bases to trimming and J lost 1 base, with 7 bases between them. From germline, CDR1 is SQVTM and CDR2 ANQGSEA. CDR3 size: 12 residues. This CDR3 reads CSVGGHNYGYTF. DNA for the CDR3: TGCAGCGTTGGAGGACATAACTATGGCTACACCTTC.

The chain has TRBV6-2 or TRBV6-3 and TRBJ2-5; no clear D. With 6 bases removed from V and 5 bases from J, the gap between germline ends came to 13 bases. The CDR3 is made up of 13 amino acids. Germline V CDR1 and CDR2: MNHEY, SVGEGT. CDR3 residues: CASSPGHWETQYF. DNA of the CDR3: TGTGCCAGCAGCCCGGGCCACTGGGAGACCCAGTACTTC.

The V gene is TRBV24-1, the J gene TRBJ2-1; 8 nucleotides match TRBD1. CDR1 KGHDR and CDR2 SFDVKD come from the germline V gene. This CDR3 comprises 16 residues. V lost 3 bases and J lost 5; bases outside the gene matches: 8. CDR3 DNA: TGTGCCACCAGTGATCCCCAGACAGGGGCGCACAATGAGCAGTTCTTC. It translates to CATSDPQTGAHNEQFF.

This rearrangement joins TRBV29-1 to TRBJ2-3; D might be TRBD2 (6 bases). Looked up from germline, CDR1 is SQVTM and CDR2 is ANQGSEA. Trimming removed 5 bases from V and 1 base from J, with 13 bases in between. This CDR3 is built from 14 residues. CDR3 nucleotides: TGCAGCGTTTCGGTCCCGGGGGGCACAGATACGCAGTATTTT. Its translation is CSVSVPGGTDTQYF.

This chain connects TRBV4-3 to TRBJ2-1, with D perhaps matching TRBD2 (7 bases). Germline-derived CDR1 and CDR2 are LGHNA and YSLEER. V was trimmed by 0 bases and J by 4 bases, leaving 16 bases between them. The CDR3 totals 17 residues. The chain's CDR3 is CASSQESPGGPYNEQFF. Written as DNA, the CDR3 is TGCGCCAGCAGCCAAGAATCTCCCGGGGGGCCGTACAATGAGCAGTTCTTC.

V is TRBV21-1 and J is TRBJ2-7; no DNA check was done on the table's D call, TRBD1. TRBV21-1 is a listed pseudogene. The CDR3 contains 14 residues. Written as DNA, the CDR3 is TGTGCCAGCAGCTTACGTCCCAGCTCCTACGAGCAGTACTTC. It is translated as CASSLRPSSYEQYF.

This clonotype has just one count. The CDR3 region has the DNA TGTGCCAGCAGCGTAGGGGGCGGGGAGCTGTTTTTT. Protein: CASSVGGGELFF. V usage is TRBV9 and J usage is TRBJ2-2; D remains unclear. Trimming pared 0 bases from V and 7 bases from J, leaving 4 bases between. CDR1 SGDLS and CDR2 YYNGEE come from the germline V gene. The CDR3 has 12 amino acids.

J is TRBJ1-1 and V is TRBV2, with TRBD1 identical over 7 bases. Trimming took 5 bases from V and 2 from J; bases not matched to a gene: 2. CDR1 and CDR2 from the germline V gene are SNHLY and FYNNEI. The CDR3 length is 13 residues. The CDR3 sequence is CASSRDSNTEAFF. CDR3 DNA sequence: TGTGCCAGCAGTAGGGACAGTAACACTGAAGCTTTCTTT.

The CDR3 DNA reads as TGCAGTGCTAGGGTCTACACTGAAGCTTTCTTT. This codes for CSARVYTEAFF. This chain joins TRBV20-1 and TRBJ1-1; no reliable D call. Germline V CDR1 and CDR2: DFQATT, SNEGSKA (reference sequence). The CDR3 is 11 amino acids. With 3 bases removed from V and 3 bases from J, the gap between germline ends came to 5 bases.

V gene TRBV24-1 combines with J gene TRBJ2-5; 11 bases align to TRBD2. After removal of 3 bases from V and 5 bases from J, the junction contained 4 bases not matched to a gene. Germline lookup yields CDR1 KGHDR and CDR2 SFDVKD. The CDR3 has 15 residues. In DNA form, the CDR3 reads TGTGCCACCAGTGATCCTCGGACTAGCGGGGAGACCCAGTACTTC. Its protein product is CATSDPRTSGETQYF.

The chain uses TRBV6-2 or TRBV6-3 and TRBJ2-6, with D unresolved. With 4 bases removed from V and 4 bases from J, the gap between germline ends came to 5 bases. Germline V gene lookup returns CDR1 MNHEY and CDR2 SVGEGT. The CDR3 has 13 amino acids. The CDR3 sequence: CASSFTGANVLTF. In DNA form, the CDR3 reads TGTGCCAGCAGTTTCACAGGGGCCAACGTCCTGACTTTC.

The rearrangement joins TRBV25-1 to TRBJ2-5, with TRBD1 matching over 8 bases. CDR3 length equals 14 residues. Germline V gene sequence: CDR1 MGHDK, CDR2 SYGVNS. The J segment lost 5 bases and the V segment lost 4 bases, leaving 6 bases of the junction unmatched. In nucleotides, the CDR3 is TGTGCCAGCAGTGTTCCAGGGGGCGGGGAGACCCAGTACTTC. It specifies CASSVPGGGETQYF.

The chain joins TRBV12-3 or TRBV12-4 to TRBJ1-2; D is undetermined. The germline V and J ends were trimmed by 3 bases and 7 bases, with 15 bases remaining between them. The CDR3 has 14 amino acids. Here the CDR3 reads CASSLYGGMGGYTF. The CDR3 DNA reads as TGTGCCAGCAGTTTGTACGGAGGGATGGGTGGCTACACCTTC.

The chain employs TRBV30 and TRBJ2-1; 11 bases are shared with TRBD2. The CDR3 extends over 12 amino acids. The V gene's germline CDR1 is GTSNPN and CDR2 SVGIG (reference sequence). Germline trimming cut 3 bases from V and 13 bases from J; bases unmatched to any gene: 5. CDR3 loop: CAWRNSGGAQFF. The CDR3 region has the DNA TGTGCCTGGAGGAATAGCGGGGGGGCCCAGTTCTTC.